What follows describes a single TCR beta chain. Original handling: The assay estimated nucleated cells by amplifying reference gene primers. Sequencing used immunoSEQ multiplex PCR; TCRdb keeps in-frame clones, though not all of them. The DNA was the basis for D and trimming; V, J and clone size are from that table. Of tens of thousands of clones in the sample, roughly nine tenths were seen once. The sample is drawn from a study of blood T cell repertoires in COVID-19. Study-wide context: T cells, B-cell-depleted T cells, or PBMCs supplied cDNA or gDNA.

This CDR3 contains 15 residues. Germline-derived CDR1 and CDR2 are LGHDT and YNNKEL (reference sequence). V shed 4 bases, J shed 10 bases, and the junction held 7 bases outside the gene matches. The receptor comes from a man aged 25 to 40 with active or convalescent COVID-19. The sequenced material came from peripheral blood. The V and J genes are TRBV3-1 (or the pseudogene TRBV3-2) and TRBJ2-1, with TRBD2 matching over 13 bases. The CDR3 region has the DNA TGTGCCAGCAGCCTCGGACTAGCGGGAGTAAGCGAGCAGTTCTTC. Protein product: CASSLGLAGVSEQFF.